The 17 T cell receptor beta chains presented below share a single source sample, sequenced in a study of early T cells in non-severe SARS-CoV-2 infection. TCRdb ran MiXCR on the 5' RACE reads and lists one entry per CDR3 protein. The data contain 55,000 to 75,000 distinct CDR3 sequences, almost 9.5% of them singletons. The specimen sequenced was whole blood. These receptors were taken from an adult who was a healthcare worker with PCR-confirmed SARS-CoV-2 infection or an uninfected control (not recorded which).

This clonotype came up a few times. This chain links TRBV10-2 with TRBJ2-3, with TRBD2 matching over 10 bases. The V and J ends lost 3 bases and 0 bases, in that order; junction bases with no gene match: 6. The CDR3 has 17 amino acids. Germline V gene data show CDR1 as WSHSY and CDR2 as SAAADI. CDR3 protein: CASSESGGALSTDTQYF. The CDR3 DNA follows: TGCGCCAGCAGTGAAAGCGGGGGGGCCTTGAGCACAGATACGCAGTATTTT.

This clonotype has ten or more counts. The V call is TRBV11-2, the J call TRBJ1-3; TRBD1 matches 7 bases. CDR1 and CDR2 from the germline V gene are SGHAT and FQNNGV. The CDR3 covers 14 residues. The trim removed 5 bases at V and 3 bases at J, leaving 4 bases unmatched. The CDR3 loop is CASSTTGIGNTIYF. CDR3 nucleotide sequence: TGTGCCAGCAGCACGACAGGGATTGGAAACACCATATATTTT.

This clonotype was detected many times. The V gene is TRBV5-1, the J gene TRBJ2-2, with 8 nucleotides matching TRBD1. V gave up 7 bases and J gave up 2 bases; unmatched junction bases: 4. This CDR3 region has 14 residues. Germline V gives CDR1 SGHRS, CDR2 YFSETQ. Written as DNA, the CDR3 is TGCGCCAGCTGGGACAGGACAAACACCGGGGAGCTGTTTTTT. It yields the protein CASWDRTNTGELFF.

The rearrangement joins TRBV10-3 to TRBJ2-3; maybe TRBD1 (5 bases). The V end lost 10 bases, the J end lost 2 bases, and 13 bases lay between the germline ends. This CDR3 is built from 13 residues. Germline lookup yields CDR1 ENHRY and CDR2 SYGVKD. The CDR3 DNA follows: TGTGCCACAAACTCAGGGTTCACAGATACGCAGTATTTT. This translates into CATNSGFTDTQYF.

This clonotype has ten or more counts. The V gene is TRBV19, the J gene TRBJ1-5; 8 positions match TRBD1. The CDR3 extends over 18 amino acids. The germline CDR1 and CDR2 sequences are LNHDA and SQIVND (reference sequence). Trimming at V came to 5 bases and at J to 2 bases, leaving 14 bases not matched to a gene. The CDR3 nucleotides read TGTGCCAGTAGTTATCCGGGACAGGTCCCGGTTGGCAATCAGCCCCAGCATTTT. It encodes CASSYPGQVPVGNQPQHF.

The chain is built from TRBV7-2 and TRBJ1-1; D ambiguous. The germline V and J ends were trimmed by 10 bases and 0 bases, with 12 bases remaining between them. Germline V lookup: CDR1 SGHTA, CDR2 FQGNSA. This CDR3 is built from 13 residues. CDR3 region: CATRIGMNTEAFF. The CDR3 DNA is TGTGCCACCCGGATTGGGATGAACACTGAAGCTTTCTTT.

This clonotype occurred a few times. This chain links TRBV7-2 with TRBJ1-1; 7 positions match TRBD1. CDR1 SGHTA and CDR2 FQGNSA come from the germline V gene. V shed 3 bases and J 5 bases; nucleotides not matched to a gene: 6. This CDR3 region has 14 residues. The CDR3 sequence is CASSLDRSRTEAFF. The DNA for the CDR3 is TGTGCCAGCAGCTTGGACAGGAGTAGGACTGAAGCTTTCTTT.

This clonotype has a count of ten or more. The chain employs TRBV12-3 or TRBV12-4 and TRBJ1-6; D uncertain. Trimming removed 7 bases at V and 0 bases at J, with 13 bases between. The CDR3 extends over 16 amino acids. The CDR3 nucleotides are TGTGCCAGCATGATGACGCTGAGCTCCTATAATTCACCCCTCCACTTT. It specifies CASMMTLSSYNSPLHF.

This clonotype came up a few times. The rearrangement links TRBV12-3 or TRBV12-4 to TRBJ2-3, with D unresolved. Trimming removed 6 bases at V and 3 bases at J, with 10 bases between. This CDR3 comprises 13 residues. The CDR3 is CASRNYITDTQYF. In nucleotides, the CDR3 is TGTGCCAGCAGAAATTATATTACAGATACGCAGTATTTT.

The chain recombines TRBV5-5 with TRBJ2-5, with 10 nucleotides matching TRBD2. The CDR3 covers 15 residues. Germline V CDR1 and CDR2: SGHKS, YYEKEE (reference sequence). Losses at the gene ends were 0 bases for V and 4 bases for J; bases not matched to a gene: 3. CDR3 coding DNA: TGTGCCAGCAGCTTGGCGCCTAGCGGGAGAGAGACCCAGTACTTC. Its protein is CASSLAPSGRETQYF.

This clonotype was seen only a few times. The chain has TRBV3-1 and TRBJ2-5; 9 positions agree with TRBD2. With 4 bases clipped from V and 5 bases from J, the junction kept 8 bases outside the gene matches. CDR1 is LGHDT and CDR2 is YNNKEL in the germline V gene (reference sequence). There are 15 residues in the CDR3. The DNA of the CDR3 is TGTGCCAGCAGCCTACTAGCGGGCGAAGGGGAGACCCAGTACTTC. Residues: CASSLLAGEGETQYF.

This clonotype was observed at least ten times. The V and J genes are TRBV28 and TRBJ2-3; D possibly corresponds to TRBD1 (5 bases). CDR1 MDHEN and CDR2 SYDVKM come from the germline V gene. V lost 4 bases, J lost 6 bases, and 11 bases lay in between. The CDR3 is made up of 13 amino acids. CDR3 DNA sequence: TGTGCCAGCAGTTCGATAGGGGCCGATACGCAGTATTTT. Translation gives CASSSIGADTQYF.

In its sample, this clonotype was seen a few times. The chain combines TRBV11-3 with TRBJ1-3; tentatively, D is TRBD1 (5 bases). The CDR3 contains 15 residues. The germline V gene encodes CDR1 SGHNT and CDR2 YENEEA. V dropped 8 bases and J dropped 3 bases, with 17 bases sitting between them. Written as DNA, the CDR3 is TGTGCCAGCGGAGAGACAGTTCGCCATGGAAACACCATATATTTT. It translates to CASGETVRHGNTIYF. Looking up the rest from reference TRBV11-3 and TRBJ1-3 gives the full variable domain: EAGVVQSPRYKIIEKKQPVAFWCNPISGHNTLYWYLQNLGQGPELLIRYENEEAVDDSQLPKDRFSAERLKGVDSTLKIQPAELGDSAVYLCASGETVRHGNTIYFGEGSWLTVV.

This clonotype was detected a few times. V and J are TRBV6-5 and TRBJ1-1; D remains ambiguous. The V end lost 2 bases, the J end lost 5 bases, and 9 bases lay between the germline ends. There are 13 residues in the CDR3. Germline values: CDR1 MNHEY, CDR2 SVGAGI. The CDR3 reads CASSYGVATEAFF. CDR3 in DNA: TGTGCCAGCAGTTACGGAGTCGCAACTGAAGCTTTCTTT.

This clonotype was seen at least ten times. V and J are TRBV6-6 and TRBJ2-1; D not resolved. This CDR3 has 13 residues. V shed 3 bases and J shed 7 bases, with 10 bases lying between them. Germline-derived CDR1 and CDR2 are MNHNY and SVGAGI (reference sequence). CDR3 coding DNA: TGTGCCAGCAGTTATTTAGGGAAGAATGAGCAGTTCTTC. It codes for CASSYLGKNEQFF.

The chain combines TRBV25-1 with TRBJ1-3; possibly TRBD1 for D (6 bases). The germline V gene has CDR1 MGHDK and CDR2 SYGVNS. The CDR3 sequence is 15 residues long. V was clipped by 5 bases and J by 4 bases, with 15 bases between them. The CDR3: CASSNPGVPGNTIYF. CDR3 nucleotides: TGTGCCAGCAGTAACCCAGGGGTTCCCGGAAACACCATATATTTT.

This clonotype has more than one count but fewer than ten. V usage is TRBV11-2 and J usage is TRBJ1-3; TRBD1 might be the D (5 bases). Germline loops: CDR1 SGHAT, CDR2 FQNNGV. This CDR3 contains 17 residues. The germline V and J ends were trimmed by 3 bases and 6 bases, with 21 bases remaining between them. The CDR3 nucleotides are TGTGCCAGCAGCTTCGGGACCCGATGGGAGGGAGCAAACACCATATATTTT. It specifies CASSFGTRWEGANTIYF.